These 30 T cell receptor beta chains share one sample of origin, sequenced in a study of CD8+ T cells in alopecia areata. TCR sequencing used cDNA made by reverse transcription of extracted RNA. The repertoire was sequenced with immunoSEQ multiplex PCR; TCRdb's copy has only in-frame clones and lacks some. This table holds around 170,000 clones, approximately 50% found once. Described treatment: oral pan-JAK inhibitor, 5-10 mg twice daily. Material: CD8+ T cells sorted from blood, obtained around week 54, from a patient treated with tofacitinib. All receptors come from a human donor with alopecia areata.

This clone has only a few counts. The J gene is TRBJ2-1, the V gene TRBV13, with TRBD1 matching 10 bases. The V gene end was trimmed by 9 bases and the J gene end by 7 bases; junction bases not matched to a gene: 6. The CDR3 is 13 residues long. Germline lookup yields CDR1 PRHDT and CDR2 FYEKMQ (reference sequence). Here the CDR3 DNA reads TGTGCCAGTGGACAGGGGGTTAGGAATGAGCAGTTCTTC. Amino acid sequence: CASGQGVRNEQFF.

The chain is built from TRBV11-2 and TRBJ1-4; D unclear. Germline lookup yields CDR1 SGHAT and CDR2 FQNNGV. This CDR3 is 15 amino acids long. The germline V and J ends were trimmed by 2 bases and 5 bases, with 12 bases remaining between them. CDR3: CASSLIGGPNEKLFF. As DNA, the CDR3 is TGTGCCAGCAGCTTAATCGGAGGTCCGAATGAAAAACTGTTTTTT.

The rearrangement links TRBV11-2 to TRBJ2-7; TRBD1 matches 9 bases. The CDR3 is made up of 12 amino acids. The V and J ends lost 10 bases and 2 bases, in that order; junction bases with no gene match: 3. Germline V gene lookup returns CDR1 SGHAT and CDR2 FQNNGV. The CDR3 DNA follows: TGTGCCACCAGGACAGGGGCCTACGAGCAGTACTTC. Protein sequence: CATRTGAYEQYF.

A single count supports this clone. The chain employs TRBV4-3 and TRBJ1-2, with 7 bases lining up with TRBD1. This CDR3 is built from 13 residues. With V trimmed by 3 bases and J by 4 bases, 2 bases remained unmatched. Germline V gene data show CDR1 as LGHNA and CDR2 as YSLEER. CDR3 in DNA: TGCGCCAGCAGCCATGACAGGGCCTATGGCTACACCTTC. It yields the protein CASSHDRAYGYTF.

The V call is TRBV4-1, the J call TRBJ2-7; D is undetermined. CDR1 MGHRA and CDR2 YSYEKL come from the germline V gene. With 5 bases removed from V and 0 bases from J, the gap between germline ends came to 8 bases. CDR3 length: 13 amino acids. The CDR3 here is CASSFDLSYEQYF. CDR3 DNA sequence: TGCGCCAGCAGCTTCGACCTCTCCTACGAGCAGTACTTC.

V and J are TRBV6-5 and TRBJ2-5; 7 bases map to TRBD2. The CDR3 sequence is 14 residues long. Germline-derived CDR1 and CDR2 are MNHEY and SVGAGI. After removal of 7 bases from V and 5 bases from J, the junction contained 10 bases not matched to a gene. The CDR3 DNA reads TGTGCCAGCATCAGTCTGGGGGAGGGGGAGACCCAGTACTTC. Its translation is CASISLGEGETQYF.

The chain couples TRBV13 to TRBJ2-7; 7 positions agree with TRBD1. The trim removed 5 bases at V and 0 bases at J, leaving 7 bases unmatched. This CDR3 is built from 15 residues. Germline CDR1 PRHDT, CDR2 FYEKMQ (reference sequence). The CDR3 coding sequence is TGTGCCAGCAGCAGAGGCCCAGGGGGCTCCTACGAGCAGTACTTC. Protein: CASSRGPGGSYEQYF.

CDR3 residues: CAISGTGDTGELFF. The DNA of the CDR3 is TGTGCCATATCCGGGACAGGGGACACCGGGGAGCTGTTTTTT. The V gene is TRBV10-3, the J gene TRBJ2-2; 10 bases align to TRBD1. V trimming: 9 bases; J trimming: 3 bases; junction bases outside the gene matches: 4. Germline V CDR1 and CDR2: ENHRY, SYGVKD. CDR3 size: 14 residues.

The table lists this clone with a few counts. This chain uses TRBV29-1 with TRBJ2-1; 7 bases are shared with TRBD2. Germline CDR1 reads SQVTM; CDR2 reads ANQGSEA. The V and J ends lost 4 bases and 7 bases, in that order; junction bases with no gene match: 10. This CDR3 has 14 amino acids. CDR3 loop: CSVVDGGSLNEQFF. CDR3 in DNA: TGCAGCGTTGTAGACGGGGGGTCCCTAAATGAGCAGTTCTTC.

The chain employs TRBV4-2 and TRBJ1-6, with TRBD1 as a possible D gene (6 bases). With 0 bases removed from V and 7 bases from J, the gap between germline ends came to 19 bases. This CDR3 has 18 residues. Per germline, CDR1 LGHNA and CDR2 YNFKEQ. CDR3 loop: CASSQDLGTEGGNSPLHF. In DNA form, the CDR3 reads TGTGCCAGCAGCCAAGACCTGGGGACCGAAGGGGGAAATTCACCCCTCCACTTT.

The rearrangement joins TRBV27 to TRBJ2-3; 9 bases fit TRBD1. The CDR3 is 13 amino acids. The germline CDR1 and CDR2 sequences are MNHEY and SMNVEV (reference sequence). The J segment lost 12 bases and the V segment lost 3 bases, leaving 7 bases of the junction unmatched. The CDR3 DNA follows: TGTGCCAGCAGTTTGGGCGGGACAGGGCGCCAGTATTTT. Translating it yields CASSLGGTGRQYF.

The chain joins TRBV30 to TRBJ1-1; D ambiguous. CDR3 length equals 14 residues. Germline CDR1 and CDR2: GTSNPN and SVGIG (reference sequence). V gave up 3 bases and J gave up 0 bases, with 11 bases separating them. DNA of the CDR3: TGTGCCTGGAGGCACGGACCTATGAACACTGAAGCTTTCTTT. Translated: CAWRHGPMNTEAFF.

The chain joins TRBV10-2 to TRBJ2-7; D tentatively fits TRBD1 or TRBD2 (5 bases each). Trimming removed 6 bases from V and 2 bases from J, with 17 bases in between. The CDR3 is 15 amino acids. The V gene's germline CDR1 is WSHSY and CDR2 SAAADI. Here the CDR3 DNA reads TGCGCCAGCAGGTACACCGGGACCTCAACCTACGAGCAGTACTTC. Its translation: CASRYTGTSTYEQYF.

This clone was picked up a small number of times. The rearrangement joins TRBV7-9 to TRBJ2-5; possible D gene TRBD2, 5 bases. CDR3 length: 13 amino acids. Trimming removed 5 bases from V and 5 bases from J, with 12 bases in between. The V gene's germline CDR1 is SEHNR and CDR2 FQNEAQ (reference sequence). CDR3 nucleotides: TGTGCCAGCAGCCCAGGAGGTCGCGAGACCCAGTACTTC. Encoded protein: CASSPGGRETQYF.

This chain uses TRBV5-1 with TRBJ2-6; the D gene is possibly TRBD2 (5 bases). The ends were cut back, 4 bases at V and 1 base at J, with 15 bases in the middle. The CDR3 has 17 residues. The germline gives CDR1 SGHRS, CDR2 YFSETQ. Here the CDR3 DNA reads TGCGCCAGCAGCCTAGCTGGACGGAATTCTGGGGCCAACGTCCTGACTTTC. This codes for CASSLAGRNSGANVLTF.

This clone was seen more than once but under ten times. The chain recombines TRBV6-5 with TRBJ2-7; D remains unclear. V shed 5 bases and J shed 10 bases, with 15 bases lying between them. Germline assignment: CDR1 MNHEY and CDR2 SVGAGI. This CDR3 is 12 amino acids long. Here the CDR3 reads CASSTLDGLQYF. The CDR3 region has the DNA TGTGCCAGCAGTACCTTGGACGGGCTACAGTACTTC.

A remark on this clone: One end of the junction does not line up with germline, which may come from a read error. In the same sample, other DNA sequences code for this CDR3. The CDR3 protein is CSVVPRGTEAFF. DNA for the CDR3: TGCAGCGTTGTCCCCCGGGGCACTGAGGCTTTCTTT. J is TRBJ1-1 and V is TRBV29-1, with TRBD1 as a possible D gene (5 bases). This CDR3 contains 12 residues. Looked up from germline, CDR1 is SQVTM and CDR2 is ANQGSEA.

The rearrangement joins TRBV9 to TRBJ2-5; no reliable D call. Near its end, the DNA agrees better with TRBJ2-7, so the J call may be wrong. In germline, CDR1 is SGDLS, CDR2 YYNGEE. The CDR3 is 13 residues long. The CDR3 nucleotides read TGTGCCAGCAGCGTAGGGGTGGGGTACGAGCAGTACTTC. Translation gives CASSVGVGYEQYF.

V gene TRBV4-1 combines with J gene TRBJ1-1; a weak D match, TRBD1 (5 bases). Germline CDR1 is MGHRA and CDR2 is YSYEKL. This CDR3 region has 14 residues. Trimming pared 4 bases from V and 1 base from J, leaving 10 bases between. The CDR3 loop is CASSPVGENTEAFF. The CDR3, as DNA: TGCGCCAGCAGCCCGGTGGGGGAGAACACTGAAGCTTTCTTT.

This clone was counted a few times. The J gene is TRBJ1-1, the V gene TRBV19; D is undetermined. Germline V gene lookup returns CDR1 LNHDA and CDR2 SQIVND (reference sequence). Deletions cut 3 bases from V and 4 bases from J, with 15 bases between. CDR3 length: 15 residues. CDR3 sequence reads: CASSIRPASPTEAFF. As DNA, the CDR3 is TGTGCCAGTAGTATTCGTCCCGCGTCCCCCACTGAAGCTTTCTTT.

CDR3 coding DNA: TGCAGCGTTGAATACCTAGCGGGGGCCCTCCATGAGCAGTTCTTC. This encodes CSVEYLAGALHEQFF. The J gene is TRBJ2-1, the V gene TRBV29-1, with 10 bases matching TRBD2. This CDR3 is 15 amino acids long. With 2 bases clipped from V and 8 bases from J, the junction kept 9 bases outside the gene matches. CDR1 is SQVTM and CDR2 is ANQGSEA in the germline V gene.

A note on this clone: This sample includes further DNA sequences coding for the same CDR3. The chain combines TRBV30 with TRBJ2-7, with TRBD2 as a possible D gene (6 bases). Trimming took 5 bases from V and 3 from J, leaving 11 bases between them. Germline CDR1 GTSNPN, CDR2 SVGIG (reference sequence). This CDR3 contains 12 residues. The CDR3 coding sequence is TGTGCCTGGTCCCAGGAGGGCTACGAGCAGTACTTC. Amino acid sequence: CAWSQEGYEQYF. Supplemented by reference TRBV30 and TRBJ2-7, the full variable domain reads SQTIHQWPATLVQPVGSPLSLECTVEGTSNPNLYWYRQAAGRGLQLLFYSVGIGQISSEVPQNLSASRPQDRQFILSSKKLLLSDSGFYLCAWSQEGYEQYFGPGTRLTVT.

This clone was recorded a few times. The genes are TRBV27 and TRBJ2-7; D remains unclear. V shed 4 bases and J shed 2 bases, with 12 bases lying between them. This CDR3 has 14 residues. CDR1 is MNHEY, CDR2 SMNVEV, per germline (reference sequence). Here the CDR3 DNA reads TGTGCCAGCAGTTCGGGCCGGGTGGCCTACGAGCAGTACTTC. This gives the protein CASSSGRVAYEQYF.

The genes are TRBV30 and TRBJ2-5; 9 bases align to TRBD1. The CDR3 loop spans 14 amino acids. V was clipped by 0 bases and J by 5 bases; unmatched bases: 4. Looked up from germline, CDR1 is GTSNPN and CDR2 is SVGIG (reference sequence). CDR3 bases: TGTGCCTGGAGTGTAGGGACAGGGCGGGAGACCCAGTACTTC. Its protein is CAWSVGTGRETQYF.

This clone was seen once. The genes are TRBV9 and TRBJ1-2, with TRBD1 matching 9 bases. Germline CDR1 SGDLS, CDR2 YYNGEE. The ends lost 5 bases at V and 4 bases at J; junction bases unmatched: 0. The CDR3 length is 12 residues. CDR3 bases: TGTGCCAGCAGGGGACAGGGCTATGGCTACACCTTC. Translated: CASRGQGYGYTF.

This sequence joins TRBV4-2 and TRBJ2-1; D not certain. This CDR3 contains 16 residues. Trimming stripped 3 bases from V and 0 bases from J, with 12 bases between. CDR1 is LGHNA and CDR2 is YNFKEQ in the germline V gene. The CDR3 is CASSQVESTSYNEQFF. CDR3 DNA: TGTGCCAGCAGCCAGGTAGAGTCCACCTCCTACAATGAGCAGTTCTTC.

V gene TRBV29-1 combines with J gene TRBJ2-3, with 7 bases lining up with TRBD1. Germline lookup yields CDR1 SQVTM and CDR2 ANQGSEA. V gave up 3 bases and J gave up 2 bases; unmatched junction bases: 2. This CDR3 comprises 13 residues. DNA of the CDR3: TGCAGCGTTGATCAGGGGGTCACAGATACGCAGTATTTT. As protein: CSVDQGVTDTQYF.

The chain couples TRBV27 to TRBJ2-5; TRBD2 might be the D (6 bases). Germline V gene data show CDR1 as MNHEY and CDR2 as SMNVEV (reference sequence). The CDR3 extends over 12 amino acids. V shed 8 bases and J shed 3 bases, with 10 bases lying between them. The DNA of the CDR3 is TGTGCCAGCGGAGGGGAAAAAGAGACCCAGTACTTC. It specifies CASGGEKETQYF.

The J gene is TRBJ2-5, the V gene TRBV6-5, with D hard to call. The CDR3 spans 14 residues. V was shortened by 4 bases and J by 0 bases, with 9 bases between the two germline ends. Per germline, CDR1 MNHEY and CDR2 SVGAGI. The CDR3 DNA is TGTGCCAGCAGTTCCGGTACCCACCAAGAGACCCAGTACTTC. Amino acid sequence: CASSSGTHQETQYF.

This chain uses TRBV27 with TRBJ1-6; D perhaps matches TRBD1 (5 bases). The germline gives CDR1 MNHEY, CDR2 SMNVEV (reference sequence). V lost 5 bases to trimming and J lost 6 bases, with 11 bases between them. The CDR3 length is 14 residues. In nucleotides, the CDR3 is TGTGCCAGCAGTGTGACAGCAATTAATTCACCCCTCCACTTT. Protein: CASSVTAINSPLHF.